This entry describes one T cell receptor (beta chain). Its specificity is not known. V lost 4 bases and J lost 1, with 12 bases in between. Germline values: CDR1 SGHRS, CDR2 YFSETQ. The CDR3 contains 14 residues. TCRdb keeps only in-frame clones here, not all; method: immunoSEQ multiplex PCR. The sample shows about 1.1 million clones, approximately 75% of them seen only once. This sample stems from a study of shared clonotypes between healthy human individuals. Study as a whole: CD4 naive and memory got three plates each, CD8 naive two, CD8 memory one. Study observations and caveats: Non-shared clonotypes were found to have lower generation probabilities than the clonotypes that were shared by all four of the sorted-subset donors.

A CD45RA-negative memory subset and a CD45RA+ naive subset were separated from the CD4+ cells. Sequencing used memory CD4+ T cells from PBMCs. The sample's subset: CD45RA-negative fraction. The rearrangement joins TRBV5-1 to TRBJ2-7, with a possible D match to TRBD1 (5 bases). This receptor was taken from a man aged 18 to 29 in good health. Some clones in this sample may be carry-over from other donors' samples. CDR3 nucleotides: TGCGCCAGCAGCCCGAGGACAAATTCCTACGAGCAGTACTTC. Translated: CASSPRTNSYEQYF.